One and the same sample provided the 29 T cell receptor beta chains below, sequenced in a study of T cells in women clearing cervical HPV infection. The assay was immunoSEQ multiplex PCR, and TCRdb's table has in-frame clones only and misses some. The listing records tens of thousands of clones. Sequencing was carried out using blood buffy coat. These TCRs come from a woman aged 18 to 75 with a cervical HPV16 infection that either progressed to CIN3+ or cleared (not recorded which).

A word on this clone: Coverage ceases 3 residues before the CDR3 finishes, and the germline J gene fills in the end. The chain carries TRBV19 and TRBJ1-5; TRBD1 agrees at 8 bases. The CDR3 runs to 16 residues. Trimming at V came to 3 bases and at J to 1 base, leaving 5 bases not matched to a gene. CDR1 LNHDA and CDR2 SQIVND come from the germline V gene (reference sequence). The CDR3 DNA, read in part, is TGTGCCAGTAGTATCCGACAGGGGAAGAGCAATCAGCCC. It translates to CASSIRQGKSNQP. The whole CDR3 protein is CASSIRQGKSNQPQHF.

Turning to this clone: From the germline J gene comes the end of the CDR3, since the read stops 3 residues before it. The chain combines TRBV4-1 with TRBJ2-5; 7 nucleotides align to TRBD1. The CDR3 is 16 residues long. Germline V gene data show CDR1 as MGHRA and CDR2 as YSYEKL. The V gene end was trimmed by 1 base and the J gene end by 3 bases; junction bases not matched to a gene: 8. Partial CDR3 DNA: TGCGCCAGCAGCCAAGGCGACTCAGGGGGAAAAGAGACC. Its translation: CASSQGDSGGKET. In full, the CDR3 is CASSQGDSGGKETQYF.

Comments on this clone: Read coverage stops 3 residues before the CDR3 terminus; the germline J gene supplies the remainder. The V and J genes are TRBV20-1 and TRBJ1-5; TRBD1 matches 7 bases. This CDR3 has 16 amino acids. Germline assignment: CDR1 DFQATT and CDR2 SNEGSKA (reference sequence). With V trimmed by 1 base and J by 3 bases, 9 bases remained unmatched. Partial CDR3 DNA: TGCAGTGCTAGAGGCAGCCAGGGGGATTACAATCAGCCC. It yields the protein CSARGSQGDYNQP. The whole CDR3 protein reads CSARGSQGDYNQPQHF.

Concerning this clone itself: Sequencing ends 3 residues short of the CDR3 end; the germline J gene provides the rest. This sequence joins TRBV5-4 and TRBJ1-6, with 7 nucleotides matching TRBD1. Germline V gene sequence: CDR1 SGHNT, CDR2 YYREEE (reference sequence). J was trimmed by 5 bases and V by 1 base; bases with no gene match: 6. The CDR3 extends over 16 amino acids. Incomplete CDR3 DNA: TGTGCCAGCAGCTTGTTGGGCAGGGGGGATAATTCACCC. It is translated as CASSLLGRGDNSP. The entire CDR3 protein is CASSLLGRGDNSPLHF.

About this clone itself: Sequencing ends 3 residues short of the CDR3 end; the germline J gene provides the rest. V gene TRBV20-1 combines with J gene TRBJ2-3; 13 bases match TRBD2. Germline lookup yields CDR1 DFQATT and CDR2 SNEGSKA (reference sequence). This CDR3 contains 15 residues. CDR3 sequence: CSAAPGLAGSVTQYF. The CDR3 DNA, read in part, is TGCAGTGCTGCCCCGGGACTAGCGGGGTCCGTGACG.

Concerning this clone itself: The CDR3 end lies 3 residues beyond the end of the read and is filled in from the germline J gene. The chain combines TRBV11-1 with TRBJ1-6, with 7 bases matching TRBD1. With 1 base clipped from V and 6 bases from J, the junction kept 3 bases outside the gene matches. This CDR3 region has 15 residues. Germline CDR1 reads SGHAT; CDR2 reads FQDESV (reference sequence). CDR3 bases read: TGTGCCAGCAGCTTAGAACAGGGGAGTAATTCACCC. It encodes CASSLEQGSNSP. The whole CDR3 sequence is CASSLEQGSNSPLHF.

The CDR3 spells CASSPSTGYGYTF. CDR3 DNA, as far as it was read: TGTGCCAGCAGCCCATCGACAGGCTATGGC. The chain links TRBV5-4 to TRBJ1-2; possibly TRBD1 for D (6 bases). From the germline J gene comes the end of the CDR3, since the read stops 3 residues before it. V was shortened by 4 bases and J by 4 bases, with 11 bases between the two germline ends. The CDR3 covers 13 residues. Looked up from germline, CDR1 is SGHNT and CDR2 is YYREEE (reference sequence). Based on the CDR3 plus reference TRBV5-4 and TRBJ1-2, the full variable domain is ETGVTQSPTHLIKTRGQQVTLRCSSQSGHNTVSWYQQALGQGPQFIFQYYREEENGRGNFPPRFSGLQFPNYSSELNVNALELDDSALYLCASSPSTGYGYTFGSGTRLTVV.

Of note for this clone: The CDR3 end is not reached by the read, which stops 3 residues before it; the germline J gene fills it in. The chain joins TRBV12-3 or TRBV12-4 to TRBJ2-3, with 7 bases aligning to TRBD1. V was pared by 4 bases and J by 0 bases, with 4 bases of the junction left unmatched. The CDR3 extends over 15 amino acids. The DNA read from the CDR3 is TGTGCCAGCAGTTCGACAGGGCTGAGCACAGATACG. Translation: CASSSTGLSTDT. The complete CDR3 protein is CASSSTGLSTDTQYF.

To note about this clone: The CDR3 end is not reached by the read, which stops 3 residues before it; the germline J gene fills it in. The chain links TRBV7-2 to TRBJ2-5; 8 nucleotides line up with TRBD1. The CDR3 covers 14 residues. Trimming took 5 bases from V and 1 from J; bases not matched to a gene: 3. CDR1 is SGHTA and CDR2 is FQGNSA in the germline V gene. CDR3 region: CASSLDRGQETQYF. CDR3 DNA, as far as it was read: TGTGCCAGCAGCCTCGACAGGGGCCAAGAGACC. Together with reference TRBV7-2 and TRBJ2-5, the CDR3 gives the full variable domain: GAGVSQSPSNKVTEKGKDVELRCDPISGHTALYWYRQSLGQGLEFLIYFQGNSAPDKSGLPSDRFSAERTGGSVSTLTIQRTQQEDSAVYLCASSLDRGQETQYFGPGTRLLVL.

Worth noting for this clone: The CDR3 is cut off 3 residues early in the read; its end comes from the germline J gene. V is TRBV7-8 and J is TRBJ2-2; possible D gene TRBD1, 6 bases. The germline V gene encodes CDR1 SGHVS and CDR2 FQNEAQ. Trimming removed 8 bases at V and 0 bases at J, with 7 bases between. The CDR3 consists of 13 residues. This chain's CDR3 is CASGQTNTGELFF. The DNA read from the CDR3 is TGTGCCAGCGGACAGACGAACACCGGGGAG.

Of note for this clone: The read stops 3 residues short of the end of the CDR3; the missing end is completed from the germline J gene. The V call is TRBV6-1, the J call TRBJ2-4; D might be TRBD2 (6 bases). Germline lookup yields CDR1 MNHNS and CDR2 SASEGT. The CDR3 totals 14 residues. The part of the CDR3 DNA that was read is TGTGCCAGCAGTGGTTCACTAGCCAAAACCCTT. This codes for CASSGSLAKTL. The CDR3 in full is CASSGSLAKTLQYF.

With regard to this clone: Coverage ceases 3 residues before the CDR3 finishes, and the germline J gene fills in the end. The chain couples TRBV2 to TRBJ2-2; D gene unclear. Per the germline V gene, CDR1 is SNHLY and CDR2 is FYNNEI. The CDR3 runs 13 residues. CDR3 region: CASRKQYGEKLFF. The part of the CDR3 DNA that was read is TGTGCCAGCAGAAAACAGTATGGCGAAAAG.

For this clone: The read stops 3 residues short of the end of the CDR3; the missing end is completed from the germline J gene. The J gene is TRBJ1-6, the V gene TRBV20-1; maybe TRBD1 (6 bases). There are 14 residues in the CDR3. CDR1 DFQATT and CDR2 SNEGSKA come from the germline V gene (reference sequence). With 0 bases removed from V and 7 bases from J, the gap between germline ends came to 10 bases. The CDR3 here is CSARDAGENSPLHF. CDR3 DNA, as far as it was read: TGCAGTGCTAGAGATGCAGGGGAGAATTCACCC.

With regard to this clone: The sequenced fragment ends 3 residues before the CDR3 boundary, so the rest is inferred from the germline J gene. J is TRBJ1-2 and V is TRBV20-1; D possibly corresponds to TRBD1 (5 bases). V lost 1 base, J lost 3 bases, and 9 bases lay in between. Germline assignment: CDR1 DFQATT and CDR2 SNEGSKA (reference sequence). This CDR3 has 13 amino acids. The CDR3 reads CSARASRDYGYTF. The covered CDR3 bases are TGCAGTGCTAGAGCGAGCAGGGACTATGGC.

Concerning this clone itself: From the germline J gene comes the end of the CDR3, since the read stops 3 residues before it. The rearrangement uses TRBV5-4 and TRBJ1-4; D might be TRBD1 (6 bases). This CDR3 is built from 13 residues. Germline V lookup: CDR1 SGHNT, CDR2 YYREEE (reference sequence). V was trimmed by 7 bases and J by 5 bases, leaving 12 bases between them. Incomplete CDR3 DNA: TGTGCCAGCGGAAGGACAGAAAATGAAAAA. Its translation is CASGRTENEK. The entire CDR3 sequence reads CASGRTENEKLFF.

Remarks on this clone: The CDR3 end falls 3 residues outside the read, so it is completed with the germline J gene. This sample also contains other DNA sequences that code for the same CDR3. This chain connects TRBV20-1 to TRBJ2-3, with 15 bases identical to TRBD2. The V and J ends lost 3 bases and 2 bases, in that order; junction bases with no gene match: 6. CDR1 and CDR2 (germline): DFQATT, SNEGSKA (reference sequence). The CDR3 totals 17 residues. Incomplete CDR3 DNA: TGCAGTGCTAGTATGGGACTAGCGGGGGGCTTCACAGATACG. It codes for CSASMGLAGGFTDT. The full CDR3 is CSASMGLAGGFTDTQYF.

The part of the CDR3 DNA that was read is TGCAGTGCTAGACCCTACCAAGAGACC. Translating gives CSARPYQET. The whole CDR3 is CSARPYQETQYF. The V call is TRBV20-1, the J call TRBJ2-5; D unclear. The CDR3 end falls 3 residues outside the read, so it is completed with the germline J gene. Germline V gives CDR1 DFQATT, CDR2 SNEGSKA (reference sequence). This CDR3 region has 12 residues. V lost 2 bases and J lost 0, with 4 bases in between.

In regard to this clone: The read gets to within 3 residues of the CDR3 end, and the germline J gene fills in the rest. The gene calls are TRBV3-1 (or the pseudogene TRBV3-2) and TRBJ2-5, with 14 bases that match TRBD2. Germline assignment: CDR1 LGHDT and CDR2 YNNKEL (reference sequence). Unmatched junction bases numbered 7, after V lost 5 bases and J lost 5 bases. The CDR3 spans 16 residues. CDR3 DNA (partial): TGTGCCAGCAGCAGCGGGACTAGCGGGGGAGTGGAGACC. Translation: CASSSGTSGGVET. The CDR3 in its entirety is CASSSGTSGGVETQYF.

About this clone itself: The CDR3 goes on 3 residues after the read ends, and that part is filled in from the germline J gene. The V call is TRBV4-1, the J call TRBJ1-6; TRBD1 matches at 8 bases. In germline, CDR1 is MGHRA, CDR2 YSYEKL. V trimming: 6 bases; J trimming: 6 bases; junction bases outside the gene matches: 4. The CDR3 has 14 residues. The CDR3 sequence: CASRDRVGNSPLHF. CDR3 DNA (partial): TGCGCCAGCAGGGACAGGGTGGGTAATTCACCC.

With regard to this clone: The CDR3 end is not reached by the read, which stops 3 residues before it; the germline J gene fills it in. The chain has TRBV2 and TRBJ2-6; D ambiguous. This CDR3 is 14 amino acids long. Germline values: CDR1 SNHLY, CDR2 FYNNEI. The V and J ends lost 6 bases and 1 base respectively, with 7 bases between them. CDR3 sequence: CASRVASGANVLTF. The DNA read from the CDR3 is TGTGCCAGCAGGGTGGCTTCTGGGGCCAACGTC.

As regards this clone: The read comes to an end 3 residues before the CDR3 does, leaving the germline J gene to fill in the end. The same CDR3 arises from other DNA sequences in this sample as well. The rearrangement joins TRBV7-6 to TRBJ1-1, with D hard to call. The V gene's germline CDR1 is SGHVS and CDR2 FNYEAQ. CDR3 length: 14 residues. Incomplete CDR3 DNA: TGTGCCAGCAGCTTAGAGTCAGCGACGAAGACC. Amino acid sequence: CASSLESATKT. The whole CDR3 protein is CASSLESATKTAFF.

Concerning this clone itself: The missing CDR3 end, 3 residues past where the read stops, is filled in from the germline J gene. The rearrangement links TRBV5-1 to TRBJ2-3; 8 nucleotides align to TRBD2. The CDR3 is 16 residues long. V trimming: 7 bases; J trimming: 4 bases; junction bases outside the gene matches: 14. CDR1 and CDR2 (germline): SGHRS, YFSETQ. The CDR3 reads CASSLRGGGRSDTQYF. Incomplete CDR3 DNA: TGCGCCAGCTCTCTCCGGGGCGGGGGGAGGTCAGATACG.

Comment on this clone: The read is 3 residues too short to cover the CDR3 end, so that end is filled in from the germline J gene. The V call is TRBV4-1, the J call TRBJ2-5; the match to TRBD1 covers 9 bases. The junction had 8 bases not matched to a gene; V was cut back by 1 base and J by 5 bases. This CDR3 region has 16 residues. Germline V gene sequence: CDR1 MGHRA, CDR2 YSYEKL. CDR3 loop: CASSQAGPGQGETQYF. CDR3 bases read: TGCGCCAGCAGCCAAGCCGGACCGGGACAGGGTGAGACC.

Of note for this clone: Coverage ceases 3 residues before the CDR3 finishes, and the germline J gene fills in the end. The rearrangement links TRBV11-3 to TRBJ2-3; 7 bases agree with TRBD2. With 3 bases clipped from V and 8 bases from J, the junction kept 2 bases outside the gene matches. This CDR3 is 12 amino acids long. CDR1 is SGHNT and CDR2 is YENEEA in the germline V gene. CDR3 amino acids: CASSFERGTQYF. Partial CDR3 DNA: TGTGCCAGCAGCTTCGAGCGGGGTACG.

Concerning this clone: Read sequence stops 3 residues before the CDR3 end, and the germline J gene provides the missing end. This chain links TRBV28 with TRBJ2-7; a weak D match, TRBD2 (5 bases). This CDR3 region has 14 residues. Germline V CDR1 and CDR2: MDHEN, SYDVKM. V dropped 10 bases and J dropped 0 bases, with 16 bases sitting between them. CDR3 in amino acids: CATRGLTFSYEQYF. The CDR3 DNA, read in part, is TGTGCCACGAGAGGACTCACATTCTCCTACGAG.

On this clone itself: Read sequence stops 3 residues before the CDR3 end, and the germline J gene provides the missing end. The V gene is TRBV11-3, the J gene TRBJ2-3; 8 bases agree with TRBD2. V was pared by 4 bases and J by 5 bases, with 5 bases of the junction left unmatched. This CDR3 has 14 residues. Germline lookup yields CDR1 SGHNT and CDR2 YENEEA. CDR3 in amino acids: CASSSSGTRDTQYF. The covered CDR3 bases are TGTGCCAGCAGCTCGTCCGGGACTAGAGATACG.

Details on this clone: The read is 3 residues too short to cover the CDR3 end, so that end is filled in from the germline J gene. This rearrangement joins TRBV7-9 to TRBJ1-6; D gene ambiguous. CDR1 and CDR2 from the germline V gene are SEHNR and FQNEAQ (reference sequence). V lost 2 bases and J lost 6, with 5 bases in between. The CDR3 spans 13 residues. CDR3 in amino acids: CASSLPGNSPLHF. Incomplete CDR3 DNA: TGTGCCAGCAGCTTACCGGGTAATTCACCC.

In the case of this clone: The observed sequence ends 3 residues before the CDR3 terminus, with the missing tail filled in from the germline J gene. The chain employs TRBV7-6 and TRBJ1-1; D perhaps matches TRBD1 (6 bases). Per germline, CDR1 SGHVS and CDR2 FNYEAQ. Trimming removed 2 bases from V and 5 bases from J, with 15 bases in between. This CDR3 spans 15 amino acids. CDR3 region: CASSLLGQRGTEAFF. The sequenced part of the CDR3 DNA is TGTGCCAGCAGCTTATTAGGGCAGAGGGGGACTGAA.

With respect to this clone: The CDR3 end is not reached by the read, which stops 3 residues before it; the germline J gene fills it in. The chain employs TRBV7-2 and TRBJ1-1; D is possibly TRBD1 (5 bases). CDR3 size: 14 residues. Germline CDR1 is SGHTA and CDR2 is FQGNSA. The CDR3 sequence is CASSLQGRQETAFF. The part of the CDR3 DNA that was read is TGTGCCAGCAGCTTACAGGGAAGGCAAGAGACC.